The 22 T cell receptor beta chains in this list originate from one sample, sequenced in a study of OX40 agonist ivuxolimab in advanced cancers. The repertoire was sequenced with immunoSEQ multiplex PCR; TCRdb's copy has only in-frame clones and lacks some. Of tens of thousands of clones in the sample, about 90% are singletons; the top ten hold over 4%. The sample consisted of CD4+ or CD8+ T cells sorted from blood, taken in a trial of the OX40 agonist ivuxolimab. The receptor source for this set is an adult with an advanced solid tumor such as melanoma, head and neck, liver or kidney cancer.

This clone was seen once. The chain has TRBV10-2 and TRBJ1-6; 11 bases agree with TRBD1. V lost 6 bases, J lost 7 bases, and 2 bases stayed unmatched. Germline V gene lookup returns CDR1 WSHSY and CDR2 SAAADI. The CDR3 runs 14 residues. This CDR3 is CASRGQGANSPLHF. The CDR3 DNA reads TGCGCCAGCAGAGGACAGGGGGCGAATTCACCCCTCCACTTT.

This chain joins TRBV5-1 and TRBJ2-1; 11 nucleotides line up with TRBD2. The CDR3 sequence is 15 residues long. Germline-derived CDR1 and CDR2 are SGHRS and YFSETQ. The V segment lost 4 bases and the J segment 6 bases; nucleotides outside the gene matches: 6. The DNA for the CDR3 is TGCGCCAGCAGCGGTGTAGCGGGAGGGGGCAATGAGCAGTTCTTC. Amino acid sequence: CASSGVAGGGNEQFF. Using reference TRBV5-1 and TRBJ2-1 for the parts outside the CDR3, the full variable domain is KAGVTQTPRYLIKTRGQQVTLSCSPISGHRSVSWYQQTPGQGLQFLFEYFSETQRNKGNFPGRFSGRQFSNSRSEMNVSTLELGDSALYLCASSGVAGGGNEQFFGPGTRLTVL.

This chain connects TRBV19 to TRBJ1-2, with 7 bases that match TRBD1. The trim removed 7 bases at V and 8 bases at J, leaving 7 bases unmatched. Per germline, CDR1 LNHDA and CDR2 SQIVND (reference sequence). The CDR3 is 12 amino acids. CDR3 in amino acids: CASTETGSGYTF. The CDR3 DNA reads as TGTGCCAGTACCGAGACAGGGAGCGGCTACACCTTC.

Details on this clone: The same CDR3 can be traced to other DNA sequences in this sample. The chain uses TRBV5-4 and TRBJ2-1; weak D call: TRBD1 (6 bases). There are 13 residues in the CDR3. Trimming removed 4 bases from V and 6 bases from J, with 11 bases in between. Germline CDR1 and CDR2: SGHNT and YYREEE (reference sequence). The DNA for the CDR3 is TGTGCCAGCAGCCTACAGGGTGGCAATGAGCAGTTCTTC. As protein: CASSLQGGNEQFF.

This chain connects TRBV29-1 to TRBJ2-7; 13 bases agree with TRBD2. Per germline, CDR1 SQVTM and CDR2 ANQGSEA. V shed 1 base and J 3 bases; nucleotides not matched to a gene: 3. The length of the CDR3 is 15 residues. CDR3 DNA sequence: TGCAGCGTTGAAGGACTAGCGGGAGGAGGCTACGAGCAGTACTTC. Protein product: CSVEGLAGGGYEQYF.

The CDR3 here is CASRPGLATNEQFF. In nucleotides, the CDR3 is TGCGCCAGCAGGCCGGGACTAGCGACGAATGAGCAGTTCTTC. V and J are TRBV5-1 and TRBJ2-1; TRBD2 matches 10 bases. Germline trimming cut 5 bases from V and 7 bases from J; bases unmatched to any gene: 6. The CDR3 is made up of 14 amino acids. Germline CDR1 and CDR2: SGHRS and YFSETQ.

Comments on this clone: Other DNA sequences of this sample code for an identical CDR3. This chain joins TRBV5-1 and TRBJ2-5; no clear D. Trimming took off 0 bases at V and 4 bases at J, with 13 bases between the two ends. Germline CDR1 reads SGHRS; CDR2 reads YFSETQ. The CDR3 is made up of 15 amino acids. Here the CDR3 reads CASSLETGGSETQYF. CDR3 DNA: TGCGCCAGCAGCTTGGAAACCGGTGGGTCAGAGACCCAGTACTTC.

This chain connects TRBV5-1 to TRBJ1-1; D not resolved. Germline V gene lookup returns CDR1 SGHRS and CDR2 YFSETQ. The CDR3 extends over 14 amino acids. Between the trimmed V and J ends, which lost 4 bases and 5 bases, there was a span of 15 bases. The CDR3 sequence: CASSPGESRTEAFF. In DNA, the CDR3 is TGCGCCAGCAGCCCCGGGGAGTCGAGGACTGAAGCTTTCTTT.

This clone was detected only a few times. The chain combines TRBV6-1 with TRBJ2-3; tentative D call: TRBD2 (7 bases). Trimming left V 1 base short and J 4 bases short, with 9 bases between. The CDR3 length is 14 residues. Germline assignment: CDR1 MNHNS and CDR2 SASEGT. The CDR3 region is CASSEGGGADTQYF. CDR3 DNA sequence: TGTGCCAGCAGTGAAGGGGGGGGCGCAGATACGCAGTATTTT.

The CDR3 sequence is CASSPPGTSGSTDTQYF. The CDR3 DNA reads as TGCGCCAGCAGCCCACCAGGGACTAGCGGTAGCACAGATACGCAGTATTTT. The chain employs TRBV5-1 and TRBJ2-3; 11 bases align to TRBD2. The CDR3 runs 17 residues. Losses at the gene ends were 4 bases for V and 0 bases for J; bases not matched to a gene: 7. Looked up from germline, CDR1 is SGHRS and CDR2 is YFSETQ.

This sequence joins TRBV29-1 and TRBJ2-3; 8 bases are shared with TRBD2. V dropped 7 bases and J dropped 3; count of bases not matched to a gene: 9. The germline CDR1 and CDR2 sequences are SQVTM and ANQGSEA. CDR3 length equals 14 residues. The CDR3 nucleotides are TGCAGCGGAAAGAGCGGGAGATTGACAGATACGCAGTATTTT. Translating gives CSGKSGRLTDTQYF.

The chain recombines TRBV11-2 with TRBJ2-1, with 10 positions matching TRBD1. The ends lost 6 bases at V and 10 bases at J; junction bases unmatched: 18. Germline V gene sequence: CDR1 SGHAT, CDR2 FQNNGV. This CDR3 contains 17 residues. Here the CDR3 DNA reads TGTGCCAGCAGACGAGGACAGGGGGAATCTTACAATGTCGAGCAGTTCTTC. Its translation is CASRRGQGESYNVEQFF. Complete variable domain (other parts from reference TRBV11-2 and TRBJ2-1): EAGVAQSPRYKIIEKRQSVAFWCNPISGHATLYWYQQILGQGPKLLIQFQNNGVVDDSQLPKDRFSAERLKGVDSTLKIQPAKLEDSAVYLCASRRGQGESYNVEQFFGPGTRLTVL.

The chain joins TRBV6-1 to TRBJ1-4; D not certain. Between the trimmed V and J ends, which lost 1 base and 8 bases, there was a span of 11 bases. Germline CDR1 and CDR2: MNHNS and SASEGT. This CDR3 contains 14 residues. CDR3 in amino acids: CASSEGGGKEKLFF. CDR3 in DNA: TGTGCCAGCAGTGAAGGGGGAGGGAAGGAAAAACTGTTTTTT.

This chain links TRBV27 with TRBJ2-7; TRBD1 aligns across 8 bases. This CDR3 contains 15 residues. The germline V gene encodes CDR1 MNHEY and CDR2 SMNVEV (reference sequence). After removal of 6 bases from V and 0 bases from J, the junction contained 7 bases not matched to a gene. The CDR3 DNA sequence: TGTGCCAGCAGGCTGGGACAGGAGAGCTCCTACGAGCAGTACTTC. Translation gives CASRLGQESSYEQYF.

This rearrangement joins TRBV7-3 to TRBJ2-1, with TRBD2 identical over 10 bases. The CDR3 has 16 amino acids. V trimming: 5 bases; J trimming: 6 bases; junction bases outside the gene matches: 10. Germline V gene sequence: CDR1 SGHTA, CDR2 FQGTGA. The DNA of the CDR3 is TGTGCCAGCAGCCCCAATCCCGTAGCGGGAGGCAATGAGCAGTTCTTC. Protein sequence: CASSPNPVAGGNEQFF.

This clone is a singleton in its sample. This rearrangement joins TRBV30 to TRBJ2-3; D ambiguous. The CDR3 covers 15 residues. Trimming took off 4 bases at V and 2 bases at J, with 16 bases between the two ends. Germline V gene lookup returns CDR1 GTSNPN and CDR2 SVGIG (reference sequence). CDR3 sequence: CAWNLGASFTDTQYF. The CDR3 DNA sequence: TGTGCCTGGAACCTCGGAGCGAGTTTCACAGATACGCAGTATTTT.

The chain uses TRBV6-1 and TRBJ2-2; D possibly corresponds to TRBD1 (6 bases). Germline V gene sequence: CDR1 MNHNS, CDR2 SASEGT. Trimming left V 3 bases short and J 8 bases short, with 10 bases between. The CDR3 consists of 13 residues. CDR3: CASSDIRGGELFF. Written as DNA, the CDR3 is TGTGCCAGCAGTGATATTAGGGGGGGGGAGCTGTTTTTT.

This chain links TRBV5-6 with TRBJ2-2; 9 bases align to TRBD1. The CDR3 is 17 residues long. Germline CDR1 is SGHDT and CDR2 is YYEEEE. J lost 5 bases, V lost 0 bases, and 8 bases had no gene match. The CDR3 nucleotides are TGTGCCAGCAGCTTGGTGCCGGGACAGGGTCTTACCGGGGAGCTGTTTTTT. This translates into CASSLVPGQGLTGELFF. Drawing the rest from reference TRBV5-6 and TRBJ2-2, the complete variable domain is DAGVTQSPTHLIKTRGQQVTLRCSPKSGHDTVSWYQQALGQGPQFIFQYYEEEERQRGNFPDRFSGHQFPNYSSELNVNALLLGDSALYLCASSLVPGQGLTGELFFGEGSRLTVL.

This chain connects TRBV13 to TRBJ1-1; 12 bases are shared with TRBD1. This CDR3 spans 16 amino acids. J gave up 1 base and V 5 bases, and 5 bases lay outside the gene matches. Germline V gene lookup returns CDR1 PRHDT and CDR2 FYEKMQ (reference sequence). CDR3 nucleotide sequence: TGTGCCAGCAGCATACGGGACAGGGGGCCGAACACTGAAGCTTTCTTT. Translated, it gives CASSIRDRGPNTEAFF.

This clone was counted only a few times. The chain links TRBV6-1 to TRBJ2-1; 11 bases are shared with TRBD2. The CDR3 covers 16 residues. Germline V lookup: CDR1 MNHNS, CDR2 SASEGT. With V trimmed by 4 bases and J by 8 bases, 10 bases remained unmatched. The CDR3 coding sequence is TGTGCCAGCAGTGTGGCCCCGACTAGCGGGGCCTATGAGCAGTTCTTC. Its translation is CASSVAPTSGAYEQFF.

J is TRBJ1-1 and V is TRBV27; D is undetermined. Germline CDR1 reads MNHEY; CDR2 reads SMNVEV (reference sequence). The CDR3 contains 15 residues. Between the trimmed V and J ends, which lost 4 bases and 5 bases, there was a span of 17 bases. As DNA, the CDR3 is TGTGCCAGCAGTTCCCCCCGGGCGGGGAGGACTGAAGCTTTCTTT. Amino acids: CASSSPRAGRTEAFF.

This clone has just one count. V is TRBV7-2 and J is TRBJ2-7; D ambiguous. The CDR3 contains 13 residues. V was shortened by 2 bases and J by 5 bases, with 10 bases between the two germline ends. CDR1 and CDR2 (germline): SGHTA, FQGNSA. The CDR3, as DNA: TGTGCCAGCAGCTTAAAAGGCAGTCACGAGCAGTACTTC. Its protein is CASSLKGSHEQYF.